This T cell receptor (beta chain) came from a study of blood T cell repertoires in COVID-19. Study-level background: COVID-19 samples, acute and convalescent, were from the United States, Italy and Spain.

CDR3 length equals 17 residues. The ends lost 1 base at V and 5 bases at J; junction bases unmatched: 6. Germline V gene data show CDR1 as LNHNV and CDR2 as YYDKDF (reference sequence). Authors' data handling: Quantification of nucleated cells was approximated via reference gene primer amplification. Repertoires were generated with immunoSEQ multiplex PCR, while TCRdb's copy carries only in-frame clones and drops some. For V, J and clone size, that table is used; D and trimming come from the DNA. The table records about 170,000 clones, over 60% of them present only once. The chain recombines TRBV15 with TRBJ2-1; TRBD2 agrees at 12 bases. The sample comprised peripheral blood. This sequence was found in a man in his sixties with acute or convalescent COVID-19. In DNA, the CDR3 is TGTGCCACCAGCAGAGCGATACTAGCGGGGGGACACAATGAGCAGTTCTTC. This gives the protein CATSRAILAGGHNEQFF.